What follows are 10 T cell receptor beta chains derived from one specimen sequenced in a study of T cells in Graves' hyperthyroidism and ophthalmopathy. Amplification yielded TCR beta CDR3 regions, with RNA transcripts as the source. The HTBI primer set drove a first-round RT-PCR of the TCR CDR3. TCRdb called the multiplex PCR reads again in MiXCR, with one record for every CDR3 protein. This table holds hundreds of thousands of distinct CDR3 sequences, 15% to 17% found once. Specimen: blood. The source is a woman under 30 with Graves' hyperthyroidism.

This clonotype was seen many times. This chain joins TRBV5-1 and TRBJ2-5, with TRBD1 identical over 7 bases. Germline V gives CDR1 SGHRS, CDR2 YFSETQ. This CDR3 is 16 amino acids long. Trimming cost V 2 bases and J 0 bases; bases outside gene matches: 7. CDR3 nucleotide sequence: TGCGCCAGCAGCTTACCGGGACAGAGGTACCAAGAGACCCAGTACTTC. Translation gives CASSLPGQRYQETQYF.

This clonotype was recorded at least ten times. This sequence joins TRBV20-1 and TRBJ1-2, with D possibly being TRBD1 (6 bases). The CDR3 sequence is 11 residues long. Germline CDR1 reads DFQATT; CDR2 reads SNEGSKA (reference sequence). V shed 5 bases and J shed 4 bases, with 8 bases lying between them. CDR3 nucleotides: TGCAGTGCTGCAGGGGCCTATGGCTACACCTTC. Protein: CSAAGAYGYTF.

This clonotype was observed at least ten times. V gene TRBV6-1 combines with J gene TRBJ2-2; 8 positions match TRBD1. Germline CDR1 and CDR2: MNHNS and SASEGT. The CDR3 contains 15 residues. Unmatched junction bases numbered 7, after V lost 5 bases and J lost 5 bases. The CDR3: CASSSRTGWTGELFF. CDR3 nucleotide sequence: TGTGCCAGCAGTTCGAGGACAGGGTGGACCGGGGAGCTGTTTTTT.

This clonotype was observed many times. This sequence joins TRBV12-3 or TRBV12-4 and TRBJ2-7, with 11 bases that match TRBD2. V lost 3 bases, J lost 6 bases, and 7 bases stayed unmatched. The CDR3 consists of 15 residues. Written as DNA, the CDR3 is TGTGCCAGCAGTTTCGGGCTAGCGGGGGGCTCCGAGCAGTACTTC. Translating gives CASSFGLAGGSEQYF.

The sample holds a few counts of this clonotype. This chain connects TRBV2 to TRBJ1-4; TRBD1 agrees at 12 bases. Trimming removed 7 bases from V and 8 bases from J; junction bases left unmatched: 5. CDR1 SNHLY and CDR2 FYNNEI come from the germline V gene. There are 14 residues in the CDR3. The CDR3 loop is CASTRDRGHEKLFF. CDR3 nucleotides: TGTGCCAGCACCCGGGACAGGGGGCACGAAAAACTGTTTTTT. Full variable domain (outside the CDR3, taken from reference TRBV2 and TRBJ1-4): EPEVTQTPSHQVTQMGQEVILRCVPISNHLYFYWYRQILGQKVEFLVSFYNNEISEKSEIFDDQFSVERPDGSNFTLKIRSTKLEDSAMYFCASTRDRGHEKLFFGSGTQLSVL.

Many counts were recorded for this clonotype. DNA of the CDR3: TGTGCCAGCAGCTTAGGATCCGGGACAGACGAGCAGTACTTC. Residues: CASSLGSGTDEQYF. The chain combines TRBV11-2 with TRBJ2-7, with TRBD1 matching 7 bases. Germline lookup yields CDR1 SGHAT and CDR2 FQNNGV. This CDR3 has 14 amino acids. V gave up 1 base and J gave up 5 bases; unmatched junction bases: 5.

This clonotype was picked up many times. This chain links TRBV20-1 with TRBJ2-1; 7 bases fit TRBD1. The CDR3 extends over 12 amino acids. Germline V gene data show CDR1 as DFQATT and CDR2 as SNEGSKA (reference sequence). Trimming at V came to 4 bases and at J to 7 bases, leaving 4 bases not matched to a gene. The CDR3 DNA follows: TGCAGTGCTATGGGACAGCCTAATGAGCAGTTCTTC. Its translation is CSAMGQPNEQFF.

Only a few counts were recorded for this clonotype. V usage is TRBV15 and J usage is TRBJ2-5, with D possibly matching TRBD1 (6 bases). Trimming took off 5 bases at V and 4 bases at J, with 17 bases between the two ends. The CDR3 has 15 amino acids. Germline V gene data show CDR1 as LNHNV and CDR2 as YYDKDF (reference sequence). CDR3 bases: TGTGCCACCAGCGAACAGGACAGCACTCTAGAGACCCAGTACTTC. Amino acid sequence: CATSEQDSTLETQYF.

This clonotype was detected only a few times. The rearrangement joins TRBV5-1 to TRBJ2-2; 8 nucleotides align to TRBD1. CDR1 and CDR2 (germline): SGHRS, YFSETQ. This CDR3 is 14 amino acids long. After removal of 4 bases from V and 7 bases from J, the junction contained 6 bases not matched to a gene. CDR3 protein: CASSLDRDLGELFF. The CDR3 coding sequence is TGCGCCAGCAGCCTGGACAGGGACCTCGGGGAGCTGTTTTTT.

At least ten counts were recorded for this clonotype. The rearrangement links TRBV3-1 to TRBJ1-4; 12 bases fit TRBD1. The CDR3 runs to 19 residues. The J segment lost 1 base and the V segment lost 3 bases, leaving 9 bases of the junction unmatched. CDR1 is LGHDT, CDR2 YNNKEL, per germline (reference sequence). The chain's CDR3 is CASSQGQGAQLLTNEKLFF. The CDR3 DNA reads as TGTGCCAGCAGCCAGGGACAGGGGGCTCAACTTTTAACTAATGAAAAACTGTTTTTT.